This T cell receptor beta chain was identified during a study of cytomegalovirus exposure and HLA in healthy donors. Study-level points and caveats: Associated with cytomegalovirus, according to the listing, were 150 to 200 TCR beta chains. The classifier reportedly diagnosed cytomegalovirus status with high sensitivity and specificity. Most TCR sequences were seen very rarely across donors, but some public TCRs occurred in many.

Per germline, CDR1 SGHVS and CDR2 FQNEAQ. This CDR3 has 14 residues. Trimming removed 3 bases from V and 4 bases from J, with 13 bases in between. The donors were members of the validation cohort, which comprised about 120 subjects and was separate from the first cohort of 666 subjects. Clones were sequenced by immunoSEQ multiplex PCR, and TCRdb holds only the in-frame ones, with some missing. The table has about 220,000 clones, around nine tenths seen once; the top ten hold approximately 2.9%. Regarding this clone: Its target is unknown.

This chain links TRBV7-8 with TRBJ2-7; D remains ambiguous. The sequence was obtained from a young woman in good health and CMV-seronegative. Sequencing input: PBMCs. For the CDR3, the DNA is TGTGCCAGCAGCTTGGCCGAGGCGGCGTACGAGCAGTACTTC. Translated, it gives CASSLAEAAYEQYF.